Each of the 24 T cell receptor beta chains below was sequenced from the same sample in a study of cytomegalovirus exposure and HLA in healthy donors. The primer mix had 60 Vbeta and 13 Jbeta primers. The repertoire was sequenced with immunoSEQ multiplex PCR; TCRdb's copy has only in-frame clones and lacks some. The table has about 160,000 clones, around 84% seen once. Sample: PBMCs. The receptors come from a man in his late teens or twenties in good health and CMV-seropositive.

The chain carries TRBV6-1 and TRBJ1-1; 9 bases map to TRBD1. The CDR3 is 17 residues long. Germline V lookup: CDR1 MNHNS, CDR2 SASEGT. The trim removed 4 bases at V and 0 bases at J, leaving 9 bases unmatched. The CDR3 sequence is CASSARQGGSMNTEAFF. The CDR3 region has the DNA TGTGCCAGCAGTGCCCGACAGGGGGGTAGTATGAACACTGAAGCTTTCTTT.

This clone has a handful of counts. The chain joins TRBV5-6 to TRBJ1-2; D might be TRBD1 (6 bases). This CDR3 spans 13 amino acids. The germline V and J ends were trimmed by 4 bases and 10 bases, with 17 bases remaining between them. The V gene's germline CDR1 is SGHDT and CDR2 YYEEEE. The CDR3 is CASSQGGGPNYTF. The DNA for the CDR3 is TGTGCCAGCAGCCAGGGAGGGGGGCCCAACTACACCTTC.

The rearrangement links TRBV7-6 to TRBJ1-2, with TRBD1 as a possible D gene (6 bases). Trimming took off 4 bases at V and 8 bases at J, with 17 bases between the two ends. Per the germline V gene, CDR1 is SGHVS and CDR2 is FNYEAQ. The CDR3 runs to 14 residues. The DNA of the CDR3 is TGTGCCAGCAGCTCTCAACAGGGCGGGGGGGGCTACACCTTC. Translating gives CASSSQQGGGGYTF.

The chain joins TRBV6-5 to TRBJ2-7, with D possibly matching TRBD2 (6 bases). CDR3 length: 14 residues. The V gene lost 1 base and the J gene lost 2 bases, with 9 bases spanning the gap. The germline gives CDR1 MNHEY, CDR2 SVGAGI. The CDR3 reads CASSYYGGTYEQYF. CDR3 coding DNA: TGTGCCAGCAGTTACTACGGCGGGACCTACGAGCAGTACTTC.

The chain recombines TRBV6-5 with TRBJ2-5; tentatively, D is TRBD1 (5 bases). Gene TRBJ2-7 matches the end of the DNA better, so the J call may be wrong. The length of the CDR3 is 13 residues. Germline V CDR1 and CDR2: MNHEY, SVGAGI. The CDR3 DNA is TGTGCCAGCTGGGGCGGTTCAGGCTACGAGCAGTACTTC. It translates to CASWGGSGYEQYF.

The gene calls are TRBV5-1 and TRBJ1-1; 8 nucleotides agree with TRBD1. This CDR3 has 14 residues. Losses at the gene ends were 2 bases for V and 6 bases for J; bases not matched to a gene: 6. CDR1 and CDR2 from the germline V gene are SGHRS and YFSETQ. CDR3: CASSFLGQGSEAFF. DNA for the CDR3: TGCGCCAGCAGCTTCCTTGGACAGGGCTCTGAAGCTTTCTTT.

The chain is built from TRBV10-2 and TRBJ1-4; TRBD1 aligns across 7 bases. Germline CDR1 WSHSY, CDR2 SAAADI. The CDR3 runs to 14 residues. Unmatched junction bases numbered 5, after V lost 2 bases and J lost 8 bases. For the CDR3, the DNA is TGCGCCAGCAGTGAGACAGGGGTTTGGGAAAAACTGTTTTTT. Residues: CASSETGVWEKLFF.

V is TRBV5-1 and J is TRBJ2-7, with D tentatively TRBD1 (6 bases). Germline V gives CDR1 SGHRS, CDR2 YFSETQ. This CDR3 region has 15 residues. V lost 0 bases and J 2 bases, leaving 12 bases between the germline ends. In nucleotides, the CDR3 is TGCGCCAGCAGCTTGGTGGGACAAACTACCTACGAGCAGTACTTC. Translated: CASSLVGQTTYEQYF.

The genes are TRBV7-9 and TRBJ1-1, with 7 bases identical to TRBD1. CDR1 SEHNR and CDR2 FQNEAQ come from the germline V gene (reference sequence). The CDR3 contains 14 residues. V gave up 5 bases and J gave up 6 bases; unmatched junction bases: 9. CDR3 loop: CASSDGTASPEAFF. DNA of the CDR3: TGTGCCAGCAGCGATGGGACAGCCAGCCCTGAAGCTTTCTTT. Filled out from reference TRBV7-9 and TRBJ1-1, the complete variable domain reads DTGVSQNPRHKITKRGQNVTFRCDPISEHNRLYWYRQTLGQGPEFLTYFQNEAQLEKSRLLSDRFSAERPKGSFSTLEIQRTEQGDSAMYLCASSDGTASPEAFFGQGTRLTVV.

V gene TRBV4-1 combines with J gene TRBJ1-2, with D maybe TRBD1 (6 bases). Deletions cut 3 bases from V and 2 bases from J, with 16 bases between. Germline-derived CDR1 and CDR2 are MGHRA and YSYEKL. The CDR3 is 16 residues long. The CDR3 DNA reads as TGCGCCAGCAGCCAGATCCCGGGACATACAAACTATGGCTACACCTTC. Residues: CASSQIPGHTNYGYTF.

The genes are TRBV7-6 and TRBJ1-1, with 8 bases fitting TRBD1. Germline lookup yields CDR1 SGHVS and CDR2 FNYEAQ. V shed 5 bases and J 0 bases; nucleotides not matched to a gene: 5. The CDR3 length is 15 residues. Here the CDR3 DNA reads TGTGCCAGCAGCCTAAGGACAGGGATGAACACTGAAGCTTTCTTT. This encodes CASSLRTGMNTEAFF. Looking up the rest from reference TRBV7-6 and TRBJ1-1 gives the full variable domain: GAGVSQSPRYKVTKRGQDVALRCDPISGHVSLYWYRQALGQGPEFLTYFNYEAQQDKSGLPNDRFSAERPEGSISTLTIQRTEQRDSAMYRCASSLRTGMNTEAFFGQGTRLTVV.

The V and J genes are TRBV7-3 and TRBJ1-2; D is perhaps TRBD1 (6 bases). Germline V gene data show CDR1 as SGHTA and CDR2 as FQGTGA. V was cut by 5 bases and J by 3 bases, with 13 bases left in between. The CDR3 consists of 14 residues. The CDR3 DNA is TGTGCCAGCAGCCCAGGGGCAGGGGACTATGGCTACACCTTC. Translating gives CASSPGAGDYGYTF.

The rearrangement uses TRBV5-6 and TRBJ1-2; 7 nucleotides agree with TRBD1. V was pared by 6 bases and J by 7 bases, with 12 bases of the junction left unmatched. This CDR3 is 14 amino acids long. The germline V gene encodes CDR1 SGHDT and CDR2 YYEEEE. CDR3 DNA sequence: TGTGCCAGCACCCCCGGCACAGGGGAGCTTGGCTACACCTTC. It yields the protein CASTPGTGELGYTF. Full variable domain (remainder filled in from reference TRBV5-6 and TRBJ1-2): DAGVTQSPTHLIKTRGQQVTLRCSPKSGHDTVSWYQQALGQGPQFIFQYYEEEERQRGNFPDRFSGHQFPNYSSELNVNALLLGDSALYLCASTPGTGELGYTFGSGTRLTVV.

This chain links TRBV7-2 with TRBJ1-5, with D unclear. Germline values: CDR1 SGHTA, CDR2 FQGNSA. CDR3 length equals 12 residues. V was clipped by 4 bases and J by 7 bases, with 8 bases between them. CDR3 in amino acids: CASSSSRQPQHF. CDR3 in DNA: TGTGCCAGCAGCTCTAGCAGGCAGCCCCAGCATTTT.

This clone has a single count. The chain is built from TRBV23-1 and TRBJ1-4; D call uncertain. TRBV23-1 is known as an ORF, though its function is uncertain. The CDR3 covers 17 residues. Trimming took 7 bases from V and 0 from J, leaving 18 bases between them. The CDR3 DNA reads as TGCGCCAGCATCCTGGACGGGAGTATGGCAACTAATGAAAAACTGTTTTTT. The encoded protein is CASILDGSMATNEKLFF.

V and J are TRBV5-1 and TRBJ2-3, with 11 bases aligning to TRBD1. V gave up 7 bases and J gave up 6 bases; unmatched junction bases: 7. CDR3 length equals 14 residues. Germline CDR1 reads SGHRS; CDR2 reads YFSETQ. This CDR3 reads CASSGTGGWDTQYF. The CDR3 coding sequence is TGCGCCAGCTCCGGGACAGGGGGTTGGGATACGCAGTATTTT.

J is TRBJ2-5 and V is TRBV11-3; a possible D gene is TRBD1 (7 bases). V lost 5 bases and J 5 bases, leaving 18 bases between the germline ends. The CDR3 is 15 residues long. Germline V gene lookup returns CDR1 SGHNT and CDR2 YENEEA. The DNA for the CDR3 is TGTGCCAGCAGCCAGCGGGCCCTCAGGGGGGAGACCCAGTACTTC. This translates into CASSQRALRGETQYF.

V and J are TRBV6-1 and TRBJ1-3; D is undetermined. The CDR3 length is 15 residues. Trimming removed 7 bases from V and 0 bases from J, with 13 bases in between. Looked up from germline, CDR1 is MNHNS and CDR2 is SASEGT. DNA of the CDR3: TGTGCCAGCATGTTAACAGTATACTCTGGAAACACCATATATTTT. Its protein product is CASMLTVYSGNTIYF.

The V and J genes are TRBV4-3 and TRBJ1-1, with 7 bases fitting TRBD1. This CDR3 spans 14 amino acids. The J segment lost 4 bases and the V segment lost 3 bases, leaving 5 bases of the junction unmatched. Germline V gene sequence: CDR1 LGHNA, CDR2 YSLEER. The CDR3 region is CASSHRDRATEAFF. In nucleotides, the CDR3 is TGCGCCAGCAGCCACCGCGACAGGGCCACTGAAGCTTTCTTT.

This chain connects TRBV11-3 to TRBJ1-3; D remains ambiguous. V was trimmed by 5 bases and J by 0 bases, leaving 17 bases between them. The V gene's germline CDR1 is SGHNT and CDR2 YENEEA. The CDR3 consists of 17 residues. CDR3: CASSTSPGITSGNTIYF. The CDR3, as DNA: TGTGCCAGCAGCACGAGCCCGGGGATAACCTCTGGAAACACCATATATTTT.

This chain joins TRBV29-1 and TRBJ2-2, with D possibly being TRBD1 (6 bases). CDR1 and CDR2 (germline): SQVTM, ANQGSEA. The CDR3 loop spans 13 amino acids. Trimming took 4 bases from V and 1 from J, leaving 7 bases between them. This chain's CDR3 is CSVAGENTGELFF. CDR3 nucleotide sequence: TGCAGCGTTGCAGGGGAGAACACCGGGGAGCTGTTTTTT.

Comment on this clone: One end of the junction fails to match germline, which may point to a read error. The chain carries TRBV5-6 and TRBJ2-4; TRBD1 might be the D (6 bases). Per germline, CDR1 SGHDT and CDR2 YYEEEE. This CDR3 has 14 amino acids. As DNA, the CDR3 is TGTGCCAGCAGCATCAGGGGTAACAAAAACAGTCAGTACTTC. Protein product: CASSIRGNKNSQYF.

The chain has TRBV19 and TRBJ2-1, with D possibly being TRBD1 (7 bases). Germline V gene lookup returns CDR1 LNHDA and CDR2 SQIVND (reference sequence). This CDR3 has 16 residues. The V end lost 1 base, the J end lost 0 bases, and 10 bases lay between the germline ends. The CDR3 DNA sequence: TGTGCCAGTAGTATAGTGGAGGGGGCCTCCTACAATGAGCAGTTCTTC. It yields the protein CASSIVEGASYNEQFF.

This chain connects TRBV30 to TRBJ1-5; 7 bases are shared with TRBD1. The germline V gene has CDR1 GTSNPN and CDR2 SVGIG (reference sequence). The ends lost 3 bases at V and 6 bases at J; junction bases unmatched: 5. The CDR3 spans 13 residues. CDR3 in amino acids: CAWSEQGFQPQHF. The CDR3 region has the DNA TGTGCCTGGAGCGAACAGGGGTTTCAGCCCCAGCATTTT.